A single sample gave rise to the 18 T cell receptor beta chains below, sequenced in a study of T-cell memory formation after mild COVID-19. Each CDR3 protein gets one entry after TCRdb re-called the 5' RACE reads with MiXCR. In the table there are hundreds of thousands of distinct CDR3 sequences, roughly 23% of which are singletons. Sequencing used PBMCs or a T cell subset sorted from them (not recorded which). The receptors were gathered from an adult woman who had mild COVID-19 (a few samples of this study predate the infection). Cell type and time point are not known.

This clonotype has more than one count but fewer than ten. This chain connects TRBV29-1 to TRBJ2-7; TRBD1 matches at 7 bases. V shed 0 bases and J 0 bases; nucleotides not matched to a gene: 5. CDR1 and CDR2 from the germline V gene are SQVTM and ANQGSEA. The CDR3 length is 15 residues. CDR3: CSVEDNRGSSYEQYF. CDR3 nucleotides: TGCAGCGTTGAAGATAACAGGGGTTCCTCCTACGAGCAGTACTTC.

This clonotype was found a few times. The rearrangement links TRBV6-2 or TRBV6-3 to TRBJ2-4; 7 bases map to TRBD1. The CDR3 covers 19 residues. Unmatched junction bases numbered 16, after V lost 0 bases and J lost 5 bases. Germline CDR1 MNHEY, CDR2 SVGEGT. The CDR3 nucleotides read TGTGCCAGCAGTTACTCCCCCCGACAGGGCGCGGGCTGGCAAAACATTCAGTACTTC. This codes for CASSYSPRQGAGWQNIQYF.

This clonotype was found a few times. The DNA of the CDR3 is TGTGCCAGCAGCGTCGGGACAGGCCTCACAGATACGCAGTATTTT. Its translation is CASSVGTGLTDTQYF. The rearrangement joins TRBV11-2 to TRBJ2-3; 8 bases fit TRBD1. The germline V gene encodes CDR1 SGHAT and CDR2 FQNNGV. The CDR3 consists of 15 residues. The ends lost 5 bases at V and 2 bases at J; junction bases unmatched: 6.

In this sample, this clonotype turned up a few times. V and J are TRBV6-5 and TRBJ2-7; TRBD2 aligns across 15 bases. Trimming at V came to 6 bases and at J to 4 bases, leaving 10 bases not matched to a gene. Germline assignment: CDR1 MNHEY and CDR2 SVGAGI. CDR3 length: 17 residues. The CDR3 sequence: CASRSNGLAGGLYEQYF. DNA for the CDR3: TGTGCCAGCAGGTCCAACGGACTAGCGGGAGGGCTATACGAGCAGTACTTC.

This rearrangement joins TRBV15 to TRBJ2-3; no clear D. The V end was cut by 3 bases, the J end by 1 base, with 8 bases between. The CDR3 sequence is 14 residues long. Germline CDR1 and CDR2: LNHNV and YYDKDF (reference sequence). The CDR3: CATSRGRGTDTQYF. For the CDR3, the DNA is TGTGCCACCAGCAGGGGAAGGGGCACAGATACGCAGTATTTT.

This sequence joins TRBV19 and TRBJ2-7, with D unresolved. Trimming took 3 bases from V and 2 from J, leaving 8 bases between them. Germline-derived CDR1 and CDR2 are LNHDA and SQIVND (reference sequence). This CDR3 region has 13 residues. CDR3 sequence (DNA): TGTGCCAGTAGTATTGGCCTTACCTACGAGCAGTACTTC. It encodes CASSIGLTYEQYF.

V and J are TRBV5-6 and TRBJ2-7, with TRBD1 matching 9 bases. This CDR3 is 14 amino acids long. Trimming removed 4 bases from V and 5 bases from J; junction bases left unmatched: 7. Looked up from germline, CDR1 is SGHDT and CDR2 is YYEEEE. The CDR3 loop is CASSGGTGKDEQYF. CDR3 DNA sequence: TGTGCCAGCAGCGGGGGGACAGGGAAGGACGAGCAGTACTTC.

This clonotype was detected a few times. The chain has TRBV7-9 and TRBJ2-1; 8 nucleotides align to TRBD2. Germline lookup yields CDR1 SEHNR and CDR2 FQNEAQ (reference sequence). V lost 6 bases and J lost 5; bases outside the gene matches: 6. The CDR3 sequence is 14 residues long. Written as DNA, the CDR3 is TGTGCCAGCAGAACTAGCGGCCGGAACAATGAGCAGTTCTTC. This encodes CASRTSGRNNEQFF. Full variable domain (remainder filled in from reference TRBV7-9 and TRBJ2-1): DTGVSQNPRHKITKRGQNVTFRCDPISEHNRLYWYRQTLGQGPEFLTYFQNEAQLEKSRLLSDRFSAERPKGSFSTLEIQRTEQGDSAMYLCASRTSGRNNEQFFGPGTRLTVL.

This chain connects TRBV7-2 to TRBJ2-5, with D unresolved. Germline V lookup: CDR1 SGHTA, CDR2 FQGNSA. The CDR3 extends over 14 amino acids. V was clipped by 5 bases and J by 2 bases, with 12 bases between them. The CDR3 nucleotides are TGTGCCAGCAGCCGCCGAAGGGCACAAGAGACCCAGTACTTC. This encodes CASSRRRAQETQYF.

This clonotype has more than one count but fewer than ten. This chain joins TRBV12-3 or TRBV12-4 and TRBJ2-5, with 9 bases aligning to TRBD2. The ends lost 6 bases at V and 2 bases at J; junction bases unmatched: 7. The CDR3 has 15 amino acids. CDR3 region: CASRPAGGTQETQYF. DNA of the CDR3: TGTGCCAGCAGACCAGCGGGGGGCACACAAGAGACCCAGTACTTC.

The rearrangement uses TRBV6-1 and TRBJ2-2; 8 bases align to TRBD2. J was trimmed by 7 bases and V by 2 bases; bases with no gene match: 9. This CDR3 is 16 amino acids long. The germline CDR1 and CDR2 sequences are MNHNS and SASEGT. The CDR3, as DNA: TGTGCCAGCAGTGAAATTATAGGACTAGCCGGCGGGGAGCTGTTTTTT. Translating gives CASSEIIGLAGGELFF.

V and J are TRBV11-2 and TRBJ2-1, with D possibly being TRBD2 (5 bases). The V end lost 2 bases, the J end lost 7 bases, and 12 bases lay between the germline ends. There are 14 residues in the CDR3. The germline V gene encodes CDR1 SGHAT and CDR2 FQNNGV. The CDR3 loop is CASSLLTGWNEQFF. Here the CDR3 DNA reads TGTGCCAGCAGCTTATTAACGGGGTGGAATGAGCAGTTCTTC.

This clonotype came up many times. This chain's CDR3 is CSAKAGQGSQNEQFF. The DNA for the CDR3 is TGCAGTGCTAAGGCGGGACAGGGGTCTCAGAATGAGCAGTTCTTC. The chain employs TRBV20-1 and TRBJ2-1; 10 bases align to TRBD1. V trimming: 4 bases; J trimming: 7 bases; junction bases outside the gene matches: 10. This CDR3 region has 15 residues. Germline CDR1 reads DFQATT; CDR2 reads SNEGSKA (reference sequence).

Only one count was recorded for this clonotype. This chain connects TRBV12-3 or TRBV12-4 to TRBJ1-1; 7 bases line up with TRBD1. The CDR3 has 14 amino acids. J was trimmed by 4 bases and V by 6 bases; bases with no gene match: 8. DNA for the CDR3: TGTGCCAGCAGCGCCGGGACAGTTGGCACTGAAGCTTTCTTT. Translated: CASSAGTVGTEAFF.

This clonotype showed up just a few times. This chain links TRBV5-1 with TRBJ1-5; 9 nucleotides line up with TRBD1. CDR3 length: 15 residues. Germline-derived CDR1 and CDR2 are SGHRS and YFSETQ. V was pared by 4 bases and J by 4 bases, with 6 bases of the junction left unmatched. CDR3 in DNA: TGCGCCAGCAGCGTCTCGACAGGGGGAAATCAGCCCCAGCATTTT. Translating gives CASSVSTGGNQPQHF.

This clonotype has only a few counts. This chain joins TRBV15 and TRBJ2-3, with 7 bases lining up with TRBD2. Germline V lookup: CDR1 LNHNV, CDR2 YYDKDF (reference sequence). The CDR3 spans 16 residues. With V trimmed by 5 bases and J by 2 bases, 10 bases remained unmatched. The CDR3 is CATSLRVGGITDTQYF. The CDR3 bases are TGTGCCACCAGCCTCCGGGTGGGGGGGATCACAGATACGCAGTATTTT.

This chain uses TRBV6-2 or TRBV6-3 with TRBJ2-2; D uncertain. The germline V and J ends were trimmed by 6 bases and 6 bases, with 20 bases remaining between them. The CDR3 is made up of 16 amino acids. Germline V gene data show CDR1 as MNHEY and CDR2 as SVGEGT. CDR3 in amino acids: CASRVERPNRSGELFF. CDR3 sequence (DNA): TGTGCCAGCAGAGTGGAACGGCCGAATAGGTCCGGGGAGCTGTTTTTT.

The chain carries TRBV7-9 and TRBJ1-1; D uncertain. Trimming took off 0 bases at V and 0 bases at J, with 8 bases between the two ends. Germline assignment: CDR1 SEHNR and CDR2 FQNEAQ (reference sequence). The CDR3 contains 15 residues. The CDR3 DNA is TGTGCCAGCAGCTTAGCAACCGCCATGAACACTGAAGCTTTCTTT. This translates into CASSLATAMNTEAFF.